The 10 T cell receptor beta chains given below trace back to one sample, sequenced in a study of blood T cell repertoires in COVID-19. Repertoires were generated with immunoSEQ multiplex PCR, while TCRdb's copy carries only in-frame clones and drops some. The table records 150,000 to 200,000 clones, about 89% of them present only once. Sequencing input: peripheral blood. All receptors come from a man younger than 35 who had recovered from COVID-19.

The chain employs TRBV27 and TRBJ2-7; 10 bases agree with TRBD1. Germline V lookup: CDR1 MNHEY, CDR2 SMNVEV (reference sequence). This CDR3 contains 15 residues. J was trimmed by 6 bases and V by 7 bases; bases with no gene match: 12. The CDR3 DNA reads TGTGCCAGCAAGGGGACGGGGACAGGGGATCGCGAGCAGTACTTC. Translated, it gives CASKGTGTGDREQYF.

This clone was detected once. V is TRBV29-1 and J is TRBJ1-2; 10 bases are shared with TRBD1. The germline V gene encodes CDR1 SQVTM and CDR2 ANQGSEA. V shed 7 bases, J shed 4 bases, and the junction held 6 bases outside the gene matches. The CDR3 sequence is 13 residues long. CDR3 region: CSAQTGGGYGYTF. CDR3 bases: TGCAGCGCGCAGACAGGGGGCGGCTATGGCTACACCTTC.

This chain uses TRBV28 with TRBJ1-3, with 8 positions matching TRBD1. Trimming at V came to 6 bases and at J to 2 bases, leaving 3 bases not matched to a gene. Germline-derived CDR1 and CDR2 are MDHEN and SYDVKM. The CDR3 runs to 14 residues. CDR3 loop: CASSRQGTGNTIYF. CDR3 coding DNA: TGTGCCAGCAGCCGACAGGGGACTGGAAACACCATATATTTT. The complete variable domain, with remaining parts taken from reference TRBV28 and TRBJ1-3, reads DVKVTQSSRYLVKRTGEKVFLECVQDMDHENMFWYRQDPGLGLRLIYFSYDVKMKEKGDIPEGYSVSREKKERFSLILESASTNQTSMYLCASSRQGTGNTIYFGEGSWLTVV.

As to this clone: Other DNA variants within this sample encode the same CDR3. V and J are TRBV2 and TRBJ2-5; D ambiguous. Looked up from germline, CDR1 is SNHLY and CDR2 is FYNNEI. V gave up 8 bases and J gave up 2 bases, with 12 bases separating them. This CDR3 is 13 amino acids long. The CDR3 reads CASLRARQETQYF. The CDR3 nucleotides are TGTGCCAGCTTGCGAGCAAGACAAGAGACCCAGTACTTC.

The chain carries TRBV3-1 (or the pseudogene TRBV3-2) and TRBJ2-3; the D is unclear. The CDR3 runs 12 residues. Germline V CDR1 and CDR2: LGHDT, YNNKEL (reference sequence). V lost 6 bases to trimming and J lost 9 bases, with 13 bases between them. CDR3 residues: CASSQSQITQYF. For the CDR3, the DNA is TGTGCCAGCAGTCAATCCCAGATAACGCAGTATTTT.

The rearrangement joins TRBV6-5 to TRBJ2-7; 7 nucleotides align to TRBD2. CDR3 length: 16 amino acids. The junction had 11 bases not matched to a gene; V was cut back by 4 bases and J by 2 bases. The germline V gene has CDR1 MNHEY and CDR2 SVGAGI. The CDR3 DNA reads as TGTGCCAGCAGTTTCCACTATACTAGCGTAGCCTACGAGCAGTACTTC. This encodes CASSFHYTSVAYEQYF.

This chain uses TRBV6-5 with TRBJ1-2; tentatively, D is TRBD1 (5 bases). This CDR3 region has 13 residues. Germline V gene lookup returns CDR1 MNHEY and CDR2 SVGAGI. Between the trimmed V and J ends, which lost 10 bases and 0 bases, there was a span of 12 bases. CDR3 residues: CATGTGTNYGYTF. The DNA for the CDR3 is TGTGCCACCGGAACAGGTACTAACTATGGCTACACCTTC.

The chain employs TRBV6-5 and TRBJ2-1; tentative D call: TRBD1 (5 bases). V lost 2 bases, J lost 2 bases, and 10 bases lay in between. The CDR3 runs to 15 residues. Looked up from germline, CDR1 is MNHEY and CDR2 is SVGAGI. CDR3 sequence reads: CASSYTDSTYNEQFF. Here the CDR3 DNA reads TGTGCCAGCAGTTACACAGACAGTACCTACAATGAGCAGTTCTTC.

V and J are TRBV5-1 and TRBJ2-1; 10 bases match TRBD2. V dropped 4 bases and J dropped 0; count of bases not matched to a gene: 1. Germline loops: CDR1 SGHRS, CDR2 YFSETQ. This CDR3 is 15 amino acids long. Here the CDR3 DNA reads TGCGCCAGCAGCCCTAGCGGGAGCTCCTACAATGAGCAGTTCTTC. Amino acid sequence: CASSPSGSSYNEQFF. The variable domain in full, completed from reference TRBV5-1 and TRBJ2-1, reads KAGVTQTPRYLIKTRGQQVTLSCSPISGHRSVSWYQQTPGQGLQFLFEYFSETQRNKGNFPGRFSGRQFSNSRSEMNVSTLELGDSALYLCASSPSGSSYNEQFFGPGTRLTVL.

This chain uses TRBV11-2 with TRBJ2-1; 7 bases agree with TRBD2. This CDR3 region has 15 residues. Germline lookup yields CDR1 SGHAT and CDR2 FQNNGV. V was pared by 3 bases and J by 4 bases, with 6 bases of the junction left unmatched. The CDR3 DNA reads TGTGCCAGCAGCTTTAGGGGAGGGGTTTACAATGAGCAGTTCTTC. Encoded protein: CASSFRGGVYNEQFF.